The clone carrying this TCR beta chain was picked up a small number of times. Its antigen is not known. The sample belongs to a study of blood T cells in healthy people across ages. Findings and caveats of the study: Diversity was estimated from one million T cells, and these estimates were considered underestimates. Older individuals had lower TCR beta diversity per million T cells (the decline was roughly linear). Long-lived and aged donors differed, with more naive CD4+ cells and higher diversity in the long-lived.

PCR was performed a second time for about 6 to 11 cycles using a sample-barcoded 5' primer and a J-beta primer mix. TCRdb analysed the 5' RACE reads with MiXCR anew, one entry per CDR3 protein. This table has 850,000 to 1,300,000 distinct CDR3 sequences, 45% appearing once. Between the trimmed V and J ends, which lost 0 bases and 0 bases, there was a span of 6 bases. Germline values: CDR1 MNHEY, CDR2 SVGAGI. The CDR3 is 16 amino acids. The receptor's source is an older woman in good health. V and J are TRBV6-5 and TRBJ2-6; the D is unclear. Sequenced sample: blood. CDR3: CASSYSRSSGANVLTF. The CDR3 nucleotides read TGTGCCAGCAGTTACTCGAGGAGCTCTGGGGCCAACGTCCTGACTTTC.